The TCR beta chain under discussion was sequenced for a study of blood T cell repertoires in COVID-19 (dated by TCRdb to the early 2020s). Regarding the study in general: Samples covering the acute and convalescent phases of COVID-19 were provided by collaborators in the United States, Italy and Spain. Where available, HLA class I and class II types were obtained from metadata supplied by the sample provider rather than from assay-based typing. The material from the prospective study consisted of cDNA or gDNA derived from T cells, B-cell-depleted T cells, or PBMCs. Deeply sampled blood TCRbeta repertoires from subjects exposed to, actively infected with, or recovered from COVID-19 were included in the dataset. The repertoires were made available in a free public database intended to serve as a resource for research on the immune response to SARS-CoV-2. Sample metadata almost always included a de-identified subject ID, COVID-19 status, age in years and sex. The samples were drawn from the first 160 participants of the ongoing ImmuneRACE study and from about 1,200 subjects provided by 6 global collaborators. What the research found in general, with its limitations: The amount of clinical and demographic metadata varied by source and participant and was provided uncurated.

The collaborating institutions used their own protocols to collect whole blood in K2EDTA tubes. Collaborator samples were shipped for TCRbeta analysis as frozen whole blood, isolated PBMCs, or DNA extracted from either sample type. Comments on this clone: Its antigen is not yet known. No qualities accompany the bases; no much larger clone lies one base away.

TCRbeta CDR3 regions were amplified from genomic DNA by means of the immunoSEQ Assay, a bias-controlled multiplex PCR. In the source study's methods: Within the assay, amplification of reference gene primers was used to estimate how many nucleated cells each sample contained. Sequence reads were collapsed and filtered to measure the absolute abundance of every unique TCRbeta CDR3 rearrangement. Productive Simpson clonality was computed per sample as the square root of Simpson's diversity index over productive rearrangements. Drawn from immuneACCESS, this table holds only the in-frame rearrangements with V and J called that TCRdb kept. Clones are partly lost; checked studies trace under half to an unresolved V gene and leave the rest unexplained. V and J calls plus clone size are reproduced from that table; the DNA served to infer D and trimming. Counted in this sample were roughly 97,000 clones; around 87% of them appeared once. The ten largest clones take up 15% to 20% of the sample.

V is trimmed back by 1 base and J by 9 bases, and the junction contains 9 bases that no gene match accounts for. From the cysteine through the phenylalanine, the CDR3 covers 15 amino acids. Only the CDR3 region is kept as DNA, spanning 45 bases read in frame from base 1. CDR1 MNHNY and CDR2 SVGAGI were looked up in the germline V gene (reference sequence). The sample taken for sequencing was peripheral blood. Rearrangement joined TRBV6-6 to TRBJ2-1, with TRBD2 identical over 7 junction bases. The origin of this receptor is a human donor in a cohort sampled during active COVID-19. DNA sequence: TGTGCCAGCAGTTACTTAGGGCAGGGCGGGAGTGAGCAGTTCTTC. The resulting protein is CASSYLGQGGSEQFF.